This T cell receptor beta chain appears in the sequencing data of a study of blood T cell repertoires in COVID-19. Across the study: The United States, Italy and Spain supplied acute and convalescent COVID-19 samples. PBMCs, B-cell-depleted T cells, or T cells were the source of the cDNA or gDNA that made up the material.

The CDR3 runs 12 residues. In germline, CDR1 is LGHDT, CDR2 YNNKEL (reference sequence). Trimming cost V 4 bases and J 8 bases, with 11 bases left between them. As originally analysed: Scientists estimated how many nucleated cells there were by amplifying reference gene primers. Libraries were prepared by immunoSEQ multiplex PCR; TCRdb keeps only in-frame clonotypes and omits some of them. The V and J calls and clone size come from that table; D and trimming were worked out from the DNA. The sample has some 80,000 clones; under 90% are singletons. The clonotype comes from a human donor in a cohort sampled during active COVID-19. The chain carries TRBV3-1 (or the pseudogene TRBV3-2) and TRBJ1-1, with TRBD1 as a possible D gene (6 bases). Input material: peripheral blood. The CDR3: CASSRNREEAFF. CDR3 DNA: TGTGCCAGCAGCCGAAACAGGGAGGAAGCTTTCTTT.